The 13 T cell receptor beta chains in this list originate from one sample, sequenced in a study of neurological immune-mediated disorders. MiXCR, run by TCRdb on the 5' RACE reads, gives a single entry per CDR3 protein. The sample has 130,000 or so distinct CDR3 sequences, roughly 3.4% seen once. Material for sequencing was PBMCs. These receptors were obtained from a woman in her 30s with multiple sclerosis.

The sample holds many counts of this clonotype. The genes are TRBV5-1 and TRBJ2-7; 9 positions agree with TRBD1. Germline CDR1 and CDR2: SGHRS and YFSETQ. The CDR3 extends over 14 amino acids. With V trimmed by 4 bases and J by 5 bases, 7 bases remained unmatched. The CDR3 DNA follows: TGCGCCAGCAGCCCCAAGGGGACAGGGCACGAGCAGTACTTC. Translating gives CASSPKGTGHEQYF.

This clonotype came up many times. This rearrangement joins TRBV4-3 to TRBJ1-4; D is undetermined. CDR1 LGHNA and CDR2 YSLEER come from the germline V gene. V was trimmed by 2 bases and J by 12 bases, leaving 16 bases between them. There are 14 residues in the CDR3. In DNA, the CDR3 is TGCGCCAGCAGCCAATACCGGGGTATTTGGGAACTGTTTTTT. The encoded protein is CASSQYRGIWELFF.

There are many counts of this clonotype. This chain connects TRBV20-1 to TRBJ2-7; no clear D. The CDR3 covers 13 residues. Germline V lookup: CDR1 DFQATT, CDR2 SNEGSKA (reference sequence). V lost 2 bases to trimming and J lost 1 base, with 9 bases between them. The CDR3 nucleotides read TGCAGTGCTAGAACCTCCATGTCCTACGAGCAGTACTTC. Amino acids: CSARTSMSYEQYF.

This clonotype showed up many times. The rearrangement joins TRBV7-2 to TRBJ1-4; D is perhaps TRBD1 (5 bases). CDR3 length: 15 residues. The germline V gene encodes CDR1 SGHTA and CDR2 FQGNSA. Trimming pared 2 bases from V and 4 bases from J, leaving 11 bases between. The CDR3 DNA reads TGTGCCAGCAGCTTATCCGGGACTGTTAATGAAAAACTGTTTTTT. It translates to CASSLSGTVNEKLFF. Using reference TRBV7-2 and TRBJ1-4 for the parts outside the CDR3, the full variable domain is GAGVSQSPSNKVTEKGKDVELRCDPISGHTALYWYRQSLGQGLEFLIYFQGNSAPDKSGLPSDRFSAERTGGSVSTLTIQRTQQEDSAVYLCASSLSGTVNEKLFFGSGTQLSVL.

There are many counts of this clonotype. The chain uses TRBV5-8 and TRBJ1-1; possibly TRBD1 for D (6 bases). Germline V gene data show CDR1 as SGHTS and CDR2 as YDEGEE. V was shortened by 3 bases and J by 4 bases, with 13 bases between the two germline ends. The CDR3 contains 14 residues. Here the CDR3 reads CASSSQGGGTEAFF. CDR3 sequence (DNA): TGTGCCAGCAGCTCACAGGGTGGGGGCACTGAAGCTTTCTTT.

This clonotype was counted many times. The CDR3 spells CASSLVRYEQYF. For the CDR3, the DNA is TGTGCCAGCAGCTTAGTACGCTACGAGCAGTACTTC. The chain employs TRBV7-9 and TRBJ2-7; no reliable D call. The CDR3 covers 12 residues. Trimming pared 1 base from V and 3 bases from J, leaving 4 bases between. Germline-derived CDR1 and CDR2 are SEHNR and FQNEAQ (reference sequence).

This clonotype showed up many times. CDR3 protein: CSADQGKDTQYF. The CDR3, as DNA: TGCAGTGCGGACCAGGGGAAAGATACGCAGTATTTT. The chain has TRBV20-1 and TRBJ2-3, with D possibly matching TRBD1 (6 bases). From germline, CDR1 is DFQATT and CDR2 SNEGSKA (reference sequence). V was pared by 6 bases and J by 5 bases, with 12 bases between. This CDR3 has 12 amino acids.

This clonotype has a count of ten or more. V usage is TRBV5-1 and J usage is TRBJ2-5; D ambiguous. Trimming took off 4 bases at V and 1 base at J, with 8 bases between the two ends. From germline, CDR1 is SGHRS and CDR2 YFSETQ. The CDR3 is 13 amino acids. CDR3 sequence reads: CASSPNFQETQYF. The DNA for the CDR3 is TGCGCCAGCAGCCCGAATTTCCAAGAGACCCAGTACTTC. Using reference TRBV5-1 and TRBJ2-5 for the parts outside the CDR3, the full variable domain is KAGVTQTPRYLIKTRGQQVTLSCSPISGHRSVSWYQQTPGQGLQFLFEYFSETQRNKGNFPGRFSGRQFSNSRSEMNVSTLELGDSALYLCASSPNFQETQYFGPGTRLLVL.

This clonotype was counted ten times or more. The V call is TRBV20-1, the J call TRBJ1-5; D is perhaps TRBD1 (6 bases). The CDR3 totals 17 residues. Trimming cost V 2 bases and J 6 bases, with 23 bases left between them. The germline gives CDR1 DFQATT, CDR2 SNEGSKA (reference sequence). CDR3 in amino acids: CSARNPGQGQSSQPQHF. DNA for the CDR3: TGCAGTGCTAGAAATCCGGGGCAGGGACAATCCAGTCAGCCCCAGCATTTT.

This clonotype occurred many times. The chain recombines TRBV27 with TRBJ1-3, with a possible D match to TRBD1 (6 bases). Germline V gives CDR1 MNHEY, CDR2 SMNVEV (reference sequence). The CDR3 contains 16 residues. Trimming left V 5 bases short and J 2 bases short, with 16 bases between. This chain's CDR3 is CASSTLGGLPGNTIYF. CDR3 DNA sequence: TGTGCCAGCAGTACTCTTGGGGGCCTGCCTGGAAACACCATATATTTT.

This clonotype was seen many times. This chain joins TRBV20-1 and TRBJ1-5, with D perhaps matching TRBD1 (6 bases). V was shortened by 2 bases and J by 3 bases, with 14 bases between the two germline ends. CDR3 length: 15 amino acids. In germline, CDR1 is DFQATT, CDR2 SNEGSKA (reference sequence). CDR3 region: CSARPLGQFNQPQHF. For the CDR3, the DNA is TGCAGTGCTAGACCCCTCGGACAGTTCAATCAGCCCCAGCATTTT.

V gene TRBV7-8 combines with J gene TRBJ1-5; D not certain. CDR1 SGHVS and CDR2 FQNEAQ come from the germline V gene. The V and J ends lost 3 bases and 7 bases respectively, with 16 bases between them. CDR3 length equals 15 residues. The DNA for the CDR3 is TGTGCCAGCAGCTTCGGCTCGTCCCTGGGGCAGCCCCAGCATTTT. It encodes CASSFGSSLGQPQHF.

For this clonotype: Its ends do not fully match the called genes, so a read error is possible. This chain uses TRBV7-4 with TRBJ1-5; D ambiguous. Germline V lookup: CDR1 SGHVT, CDR2 SQSDAQ. The CDR3 sequence is 11 residues long. The CDR3 loop is CAPPGLKTQNF. The DNA for the CDR3 is TGTGCCCCCCCGGGGTTGAAGACCCAGAATTTT.